This T cell receptor (beta chain) was captured in a study of T cells in Graves' hyperthyroidism and ophthalmopathy. Points from the study as a whole: The model foresaw ophthalmopathy a median around 6 months prior to onset.

Amplified TCR beta CDR3 regions derived from RNA transcripts. Initially, a first-round RT-PCR of the TCR CDR3 employed the HTBI primer set. TCRdb used MiXCR to reprocess the multiplex PCR reads, holding one entry per CDR3 protein. Of roughly 750,000 distinct CDR3 sequences listed, around 15% are singletons. This clonotype was seen at least ten times. The antigen is unknown. V was clipped by 8 bases and J by 2 bases; unmatched bases: 13. Germline lookup yields CDR1 MNHEY and CDR2 SVGEGT. This CDR3 is built from 18 residues. The receptor was derived from a man between 18 and 29 years old with Graves' hyperthyroidism. J is TRBJ2-3 and V is TRBV6-2 or TRBV6-3, with 13 bases that match TRBD2. Sequencing was done on a sample of blood. The CDR3: CASDQTFGLAGATDTQYF. CDR3 bases: TGTGCCAGCGACCAAACCTTCGGACTAGCGGGAGCCACAGATACGCAGTATTTT.